The 28 T cell receptor beta chains given below trace back to one sample, sequenced in a study of T-cell reconstitution after alpha-beta-depleted transplantation in children. Molecular barcoding with unique molecular identifiers was used for the TCRbeta library. TCRdb re-called the PCR reads through MiXCR, storing one row per CDR3 protein. This repertoire shows hundreds of thousands of distinct CDR3 sequences, about 12% found once; its top ten account for 0.79%. The specimen comprised PBMCs, sampled before TCRalphabeta/CD19-depleted stem cell transplant. The source is a girl aged 2 to 9 with congenital amegakaryocytic thrombocytopenia, due to receive a stem cell transplant.

In this sample, this clonotype turned up a few times. This rearrangement joins TRBV19 to TRBJ2-6, with 9 bases identical to TRBD1. The length of the CDR3 is 15 residues. In germline, CDR1 is LNHDA, CDR2 SQIVND (reference sequence). With V trimmed by 10 bases and J by 0 bases, 4 bases remained unmatched. The CDR3 reads CATDRGSSGANVLTF. The CDR3 DNA sequence: TGTGCCACTGACAGGGGGAGCTCTGGGGCCAACGTCCTGACTTTC.

The table lists this clonotype with a few counts. The CDR3: CASSLVLGSGANVLTF. The CDR3 nucleotides read TGCGCCAGCAGCTTGGTCCTCGGCTCTGGGGCCAACGTCCTGACTTTC. This chain links TRBV5-1 with TRBJ2-6; D remains unclear. Trimming cost V 0 bases and J 0 bases, with 7 bases left between them. Germline V lookup: CDR1 SGHRS, CDR2 YFSETQ. The CDR3 is 16 residues long.

The gene calls are TRBV27 and TRBJ2-5, with TRBD1 identical over 11 bases. With V trimmed by 5 bases and J by 0 bases, 5 bases remained unmatched. Germline CDR1 MNHEY, CDR2 SMNVEV (reference sequence). This CDR3 is built from 16 residues. This chain's CDR3 is CASSAWTGGDQETQYF. The DNA for the CDR3 is TGTGCCAGCAGTGCCTGGACAGGGGGCGACCAAGAGACCCAGTACTTC.

In its sample, this clonotype was seen a few times. The chain combines TRBV10-3 with TRBJ2-7; TRBD1 or TRBD2 may be the D gene (5 bases each). Trimming stripped 6 bases from V and 7 bases from J, with 19 bases between. This CDR3 has 14 residues. Germline CDR1 and CDR2: ENHRY and SYGVKD. DNA of the CDR3: TGTGCCATCAGCCCCCTTGGGGGTAAGGGGGAGCAGTACTTC. Residues: CAISPLGGKGEQYF.

This clonotype was found a few times. The gene calls are TRBV5-1 and TRBJ2-5, with unresolved D. V gave up 4 bases and J gave up 4 bases, with 11 bases separating them. The CDR3 spans 13 residues. Looked up from germline, CDR1 is SGHRS and CDR2 is YFSETQ. The CDR3 here is CASSGDIAETQYF. DNA for the CDR3: TGCGCCAGCAGCGGTGACATTGCAGAGACCCAGTACTTC.

This clonotype showed up many times. The chain employs TRBV5-6 and TRBJ2-3; D may match TRBD1 or TRBD2 (5 bases each). The CDR3 is 15 residues long. V was trimmed by 1 base and J by 4 bases, leaving 13 bases between them. CDR1 is SGHDT and CDR2 is YYEEEE in the germline V gene. The CDR3 protein is CASSLWGPLADTQYF. The CDR3 bases are TGTGCCAGCAGCTTGTGGGGACCACTCGCAGATACGCAGTATTTT.

The chain is built from TRBV29-1 and TRBJ2-1, with 8 bases that match TRBD2. V shed 0 bases, J shed 4 bases, and the junction held 5 bases outside the gene matches. Germline CDR1 reads SQVTM; CDR2 reads ANQGSEA. CDR3 length: 15 residues. CDR3: CSVEDPSGLYNEQFF. CDR3 DNA sequence: TGCAGCGTTGAAGACCCTAGCGGGCTATACAATGAGCAGTTCTTC.

The sample holds many counts of this clonotype. The V gene is TRBV5-5, the J gene TRBJ2-1, with TRBD2 identical over 11 bases. The CDR3 length is 17 residues. In germline, CDR1 is SGHKS, CDR2 YYEKEE (reference sequence). The trim removed 4 bases at V and 1 base at J, leaving 7 bases unmatched. CDR3 loop: CASSARLAGQSYNEQFF. Written as DNA, the CDR3 is TGTGCCAGCAGCGCGCGACTAGCGGGACAGTCCTACAATGAGCAGTTCTTC. The full variable domain, with the rest looked up from reference TRBV5-5 and TRBJ2-1, is DAGVTQSPTHLIKTRGQQVTLRCSPISGHKSVSWYQQVLGQGPQFIFQYYEKEERGRGNFPDRFSARQFPNYSSELNVNALLLGDSALYLCASSARLAGQSYNEQFFGPGTRLTVL.

The rearrangement uses TRBV20-1 and TRBJ2-7, with D possibly matching TRBD1 (5 bases). CDR3 length: 11 amino acids. Germline V gene sequence: CDR1 DFQATT, CDR2 SNEGSKA (reference sequence). V was pared by 6 bases and J by 2 bases, with 8 bases between. CDR3 amino acids: CSALTAYEQYF. The CDR3 DNA is TGCAGTGCCCTGACAGCCTACGAGCAGTACTTC.

This clonotype was seen only a few times. The V call is TRBV20-1, the J call TRBJ2-1, with D unresolved. V lost 4 bases, J lost 3 bases, and 13 bases lay in between. The germline gives CDR1 DFQATT, CDR2 SNEGSKA (reference sequence). This CDR3 contains 14 residues. CDR3 nucleotide sequence: TGCAGTGCTACCCCAATTTCGCGCTACAATGAGCAGTTCTTC. It codes for CSATPISRYNEQFF.

This rearrangement joins TRBV4-2 to TRBJ2-1; D is possibly TRBD2 (5 bases). The CDR3 consists of 15 residues. The V and J ends lost 1 base and 5 bases respectively, with 12 bases between them. Germline V gene sequence: CDR1 LGHNA, CDR2 YNFKEQ. The CDR3 DNA reads as TGTGCCAGCAGCCAAGCGGGGAGCCCCAACAATGAGCAGTTCTTC. The encoded protein is CASSQAGSPNNEQFF.

The chain links TRBV7-6 to TRBJ2-7; 13 bases line up with TRBD2. The trim removed 5 bases at V and 3 bases at J, leaving 13 bases unmatched. In germline, CDR1 is SGHVS, CDR2 FNYEAQ. This CDR3 spans 18 amino acids. CDR3 protein: CASSELAGGHMLFYEQYF. The DNA of the CDR3 is TGTGCCAGCAGCGAACTAGCGGGAGGGCACATGTTATTCTACGAGCAGTACTTC.

This clonotype has more than one count but fewer than ten. The chain couples TRBV20-1 to TRBJ2-5, with D unclear. The CDR3 is 12 amino acids. V was pared by 1 base and J by 9 bases, with 12 bases between. Per germline, CDR1 DFQATT and CDR2 SNEGSKA (reference sequence). CDR3 sequence: CSARAARRPQYF. The CDR3 coding sequence is TGCAGTGCTAGAGCGGCGCGGCGGCCCCAGTACTTC.

Ten or more counts support this clonotype. The V call is TRBV5-1, the J call TRBJ2-1, with 8 bases aligning to TRBD2. The trim removed 1 base at V and 0 bases at J, leaving 3 bases unmatched. In germline, CDR1 is SGHRS, CDR2 YFSETQ. The length of the CDR3 is 16 residues. CDR3 sequence (DNA): TGCGCCAGCAGCTTGAACGGGAGGGGCTCCTACAATGAGCAGTTCTTC. This encodes CASSLNGRGSYNEQFF.

The table lists this clonotype with many counts. This chain connects TRBV5-1 to TRBJ2-5; 7 bases fit TRBD2. With V trimmed by 1 base and J by 5 bases, 5 bases remained unmatched. Germline CDR1 is SGHRS and CDR2 is YFSETQ. The CDR3 loop spans 14 amino acids. The CDR3 protein is CASSLSGGLETQYF. CDR3 coding DNA: TGCGCCAGCAGCTTGTCGGGGGGTCTGGAGACCCAGTACTTC.

The rearrangement uses TRBV4-1 and TRBJ2-7; 7 bases are a match to TRBD1. The V gene end was trimmed by 1 base and the J gene end by 3 bases; junction bases not matched to a gene: 6. The germline gives CDR1 MGHRA, CDR2 YSYEKL. The CDR3 loop spans 15 amino acids. This CDR3 is CASSQVYRGFYEQYF. CDR3 bases: TGCGCCAGCAGCCAAGTTTACAGGGGTTTCTACGAGCAGTACTTC.

V and J are TRBV3-1 and TRBJ1-2, with 7 bases matching TRBD1. Germline lookup yields CDR1 LGHDT and CDR2 YNNKEL (reference sequence). The CDR3 spans 15 residues. V dropped 1 base and J dropped 8; count of bases not matched to a gene: 10. In DNA form, the CDR3 reads TGTGCCAGCAGCCAAGGGGAAGACAGGGTCGAGGGCTACACCTTC. This encodes CASSQGEDRVEGYTF.

This clonotype was seen ten or more times. The V call is TRBV6-5, the J call TRBJ2-4; D is perhaps TRBD2 (6 bases). V lost 2 bases and J 1 base, leaving 15 bases between the germline ends. Germline V gives CDR1 MNHEY, CDR2 SVGAGI. This CDR3 spans 17 amino acids. This chain's CDR3 is CASSYVGGGGAKNIQYF. For the CDR3, the DNA is TGTGCCAGCAGTTACGTGGGAGGCGGAGGGGCCAAAAACATTCAGTACTTC.

The chain employs TRBV20-1 and TRBJ2-1; TRBD2 matches at 7 bases. Germline CDR1 DFQATT, CDR2 SNEGSKA (reference sequence). The CDR3 has 14 residues. Germline trimming cut 5 bases from V and 3 bases from J; bases unmatched to any gene: 7. The CDR3 DNA is TGCAGTGCTTTCAGCGGGACTAACTACAATGAGCAGTTCTTC. It translates to CSAFSGTNYNEQFF.

The table lists this clonotype with many counts. This chain links TRBV12-3 or TRBV12-4 with TRBJ1-6; weak D call: TRBD1 (6 bases). Trimming left V 3 bases short and J 9 bases short, with 12 bases between. This CDR3 region has 14 residues. Here the CDR3 DNA reads TGTGCCAGCAGTTTCTTACAGGGTACTTCACCCCTCCACTTT. Amino acids: CASSFLQGTSPLHF.

This sequence joins TRBV12-3 or TRBV12-4 and TRBJ2-7; no firm D call. CDR3 length: 14 residues. V was shortened by 2 bases and J by 2 bases, with 10 bases between the two germline ends. This CDR3 is CASSLNSLTYEQYF. In nucleotides, the CDR3 is TGTGCCAGCAGTTTAAATTCACTTACCTACGAGCAGTACTTC.

The CDR3 here is CSVEVAGLPSTDTQYF. The CDR3 coding sequence is TGCAGCGTTGAGGTAGCGGGGTTACCTAGCACAGATACGCAGTATTTT. This rearrangement joins TRBV29-1 to TRBJ2-3; 8 nucleotides agree with TRBD2. V shed 3 bases, J shed 0 bases, and the junction held 8 bases outside the gene matches. CDR1 is SQVTM, CDR2 ANQGSEA, per germline. This CDR3 region has 16 residues.

Ten or more counts support this clonotype. The J gene is TRBJ1-6, the V gene TRBV7-9, with 7 bases identical to TRBD1. The CDR3 contains 15 residues. Germline-derived CDR1 and CDR2 are SEHNR and FQNEAQ (reference sequence). V trimming: 1 base; J trimming: 4 bases; junction bases outside the gene matches: 1. CDR3: CASSLEGQYNSPLHF. CDR3 DNA: TGTGCCAGCAGCTTAGAGGGACAGTATAATTCACCCCTCCACTTT.

The J gene is TRBJ2-7, the V gene TRBV28; tentatively, D is TRBD1 (5 bases). Germline CDR1 is MDHEN and CDR2 is SYDVKM. Trimming took 6 bases from V and 6 from J, leaving 27 bases between them. The CDR3 extends over 17 amino acids. The CDR3 spells CASRKGSTSTLRLEQYF. The CDR3 bases are TGTGCCAGCAGGAAGGGGTCCACCAGCACACTGCGACTCGAGCAGTACTTC.

In its sample, this clonotype was seen a few times. This chain joins TRBV7-9 and TRBJ2-7; tentatively, D is TRBD1 or TRBD2 (6 bases each). Trimming left V 10 bases short and J 0 bases short, with 19 bases between. The CDR3 has 15 amino acids. CDR1 is SEHNR, CDR2 FQNEAQ, per germline (reference sequence). The CDR3 is CATEGGSVSSYEQYF. DNA for the CDR3: TGTGCCACCGAGGGGGGCAGCGTGAGCTCCTACGAGCAGTACTTC. The full variable domain, rest sourced from reference TRBV7-9 and TRBJ2-7, is DTGVSQNPRHKITKRGQNVTFRCDPISEHNRLYWYRQTLGQGPEFLTYFQNEAQLEKSRLLSDRFSAERPKGSFSTLEIQRTEQGDSAMYLCATEGGSVSSYEQYFGPGTRLTVT.

The rearrangement joins TRBV7-2 to TRBJ1-5; D is ambiguous. Trimming took 3 bases from V and 5 from J, leaving 11 bases between them. CDR3 size: 14 residues. Germline V gene sequence: CDR1 SGHTA, CDR2 FQGNSA. CDR3 region: CASSFFGLDQPQHF. In DNA form, the CDR3 reads TGTGCCAGCAGCTTTTTCGGTCTCGATCAGCCCCAGCATTTT.

The V call is TRBV19, the J call TRBJ2-7; weak D call: TRBD2 (5 bases). The V gene lost 3 bases and the J gene lost 1 base, with 7 bases spanning the gap. The CDR3 is made up of 13 amino acids. Germline CDR1 reads LNHDA; CDR2 reads SQIVND (reference sequence). This chain's CDR3 is CASSIGGSYEQYF. The CDR3 DNA reads TGTGCCAGTAGTATTGGCGGGTCCTACGAGCAGTACTTC.

The chain employs TRBV29-1 and TRBJ2-5; a possible D gene is TRBD1 (6 bases). This CDR3 contains 13 residues. V was shortened by 7 bases and J by 5 bases, with 17 bases between the two germline ends. Per germline, CDR1 SQVTM and CDR2 ANQGSEA. This CDR3 is CSARGGSVETQYF. CDR3 sequence (DNA): TGCAGCGCCAGAGGGGGTTCGGTGGAGACCCAGTACTTC.